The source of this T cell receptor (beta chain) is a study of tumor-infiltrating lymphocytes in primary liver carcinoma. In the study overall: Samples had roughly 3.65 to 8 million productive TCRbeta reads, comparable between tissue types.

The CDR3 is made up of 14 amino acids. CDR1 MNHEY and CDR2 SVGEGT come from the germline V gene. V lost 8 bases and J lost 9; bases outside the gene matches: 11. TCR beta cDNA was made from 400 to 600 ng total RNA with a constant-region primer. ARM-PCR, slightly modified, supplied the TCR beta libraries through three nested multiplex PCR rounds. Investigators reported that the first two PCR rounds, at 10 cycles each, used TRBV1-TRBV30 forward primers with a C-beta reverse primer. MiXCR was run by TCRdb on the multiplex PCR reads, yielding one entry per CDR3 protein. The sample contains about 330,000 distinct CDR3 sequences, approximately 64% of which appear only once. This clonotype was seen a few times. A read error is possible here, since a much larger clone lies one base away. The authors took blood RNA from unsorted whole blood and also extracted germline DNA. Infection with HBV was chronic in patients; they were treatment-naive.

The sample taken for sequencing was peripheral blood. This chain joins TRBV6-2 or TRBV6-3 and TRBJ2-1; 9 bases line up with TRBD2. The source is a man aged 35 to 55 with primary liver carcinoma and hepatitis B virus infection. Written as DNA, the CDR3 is TGTGCCAGCGCCTTAGCGGGAGTTGTTAGTGAGCAGTTCTTC. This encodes CASALAGVVSEQFF.